The table lists the clone carrying this T cell receptor beta chain with a few counts. Its antigen remains unknown. The data stem from a study of T cell responses to AZD1222 COVID-19 vaccine. Study-level results: Mostly white British, mostly female donors; authors suggested clonal diversity may be underestimated. Once two AZD1222 doses were given, Spike-specific TCR breadth and depth went up. Repertoires were obtained solely post-peak T cell response.

The CDR3 consists of 14 residues. V lost 0 bases to trimming and J lost 0 bases, with 4 bases between them. Germline loops: CDR1 SGDLS, CDR2 YYNGEE. Clones were sequenced by immunoSEQ multiplex PCR, and TCRdb holds only the in-frame ones, with some missing. The sample has 110,000 to 150,000 clones, about 90% seen once. This clonotype was obtained from an adult who received the AZD1222 COVID-19 vaccine. Sequences were derived from peripheral blood, sampled 28 days after the second AZD1222 dose. This sequence joins TRBV9 and TRBJ1-5; D unclear. The CDR3 DNA follows: TGTGCCAGCAGCGTAGGAGATAGCAATCAGCCCCAGCATTTT. Translating it yields CASSVGDSNQPQHF.